These 31 T cell receptor beta chains share one sample of origin, sequenced in a study of CD8 T cells in ankylosing spondylitis. Study-level findings and limits: Made up of about eight highly homologous variants, a TCR beta motif appeared characteristic of ankylosing spondylitis blood.

TCRdb independently ran MiXCR on the 5' RACE reads; one entry per CDR3 protein. The repertoire holds about 440,000 distinct CDR3 sequences, with more than 15% as singletons. The antigens these receptors bind are not known. The sequenced sample consisted of blood, either unsorted or a sorted T cell fraction (not recorded which). These receptors all come from a male donor with ankylosing spondylitis.

This clonotype was found a few times. This sequence joins TRBV6-2 or TRBV6-3 and TRBJ1-4; 8 bases align to TRBD1. Germline V gene lookup returns CDR1 MNHEY and CDR2 SVGEGT. The V and J ends lost 5 bases and 7 bases, in that order; junction bases with no gene match: 9. The CDR3 has 15 amino acids. CDR3 loop: CASSRGQGESEKLFF. The CDR3 bases are TGTGCCAGCAGTCGCGGACAGGGAGAAAGTGAAAAACTGTTTTTT.

V gene TRBV24-1 combines with J gene TRBJ2-1; tentatively, D is TRBD1 or TRBD2 (5 bases each). This CDR3 comprises 17 residues. The germline CDR1 and CDR2 sequences are KGHDR and SFDVKD. V was pared by 0 bases and J by 0 bases, with 11 bases between. CDR3 nucleotides: TGTGCCACCAGTGATTTGAGGTCAGGGAGCTCCTACAATGAGCAGTTCTTC. It encodes CATSDLRSGSSYNEQFF.

This chain joins TRBV18 and TRBJ2-7, with 11 positions matching TRBD2. Looked up from germline, CDR1 is KGHSH and CDR2 is LQKENI. The CDR3 extends over 16 amino acids. The V and J ends lost 4 bases and 3 bases, in that order; junction bases with no gene match: 8. CDR3 coding DNA: TGTGCCAGCTCACTGAGTGCCGGGACTAGCGGCTACGAGCAGTACTTC. Amino acids: CASSLSAGTSGYEQYF.

This clonotype was seen repeatedly, ten times or more. The V gene is TRBV5-1, the J gene TRBJ2-1; maybe TRBD1 (6 bases). This CDR3 comprises 15 residues. The V gene's germline CDR1 is SGHRS and CDR2 YFSETQ. V shed 0 bases and J shed 4 bases, with 11 bases lying between them. The CDR3 DNA follows: TGCGCCAGCAGCTTGGAAGGACAGCTATACAATGAGCAGTTCTTC. Protein sequence: CASSLEGQLYNEQFF.

This clonotype was counted between two and nine times. The chain employs TRBV29-1 and TRBJ1-1; tentatively, D is TRBD1 (6 bases). V was trimmed by 4 bases and J by 5 bases, leaving 14 bases between them. Germline V gene data show CDR1 as SQVTM and CDR2 as ANQGSEA. This CDR3 has 13 residues. The CDR3: CSVASTGRTEAFF. The CDR3 DNA is TGCAGCGTTGCGAGCACAGGGAGGACTGAAGCTTTCTTT. Based on the CDR3 plus reference TRBV29-1 and TRBJ1-1, the full variable domain is SAVISQKPSRDICQRGTSLTIQCQVDSQVTMMFWYRQQPGQSLTLIATANQGSEATYESGFVIDKFPISRPNLTFSTLTVSNMSPEDSSIYLCSVASTGRTEAFFGQGTRLTVV.

This clonotype occurred a few times. This chain uses TRBV30 with TRBJ1-2, with 7 bases identical to TRBD1. Unmatched junction bases numbered 12, after V lost 8 bases and J lost 6 bases. The CDR3 has 13 residues. The V gene's germline CDR1 is GTSNPN and CDR2 SVGIG (reference sequence). The CDR3: CASSDREDNGYTF. The CDR3 DNA reads as TGTGCCAGCTCCGACAGGGAGGATAATGGCTACACCTTC.

This clonotype was picked up a small number of times. The CDR3 region has the DNA TGTGCCAGCAGTTCCCAGGGAAGGGCCGTAGAGACCCAGTACTTC. This codes for CASSSQGRAVETQYF. This chain connects TRBV6-2 or TRBV6-3 to TRBJ2-5; D may be TRBD1 (5 bases). This CDR3 comprises 15 residues. From germline, CDR1 is MNHEY and CDR2 SVGEGT. The V and J ends lost 4 bases and 4 bases respectively, with 16 bases between them.

The chain combines TRBV5-8 with TRBJ2-5; TRBD1 agrees at 10 bases. There are 16 residues in the CDR3. The germline gives CDR1 SGHTS, CDR2 YDEGEE. Trimming at V came to 1 base and at J to 1 base, leaving 4 bases not matched to a gene. In DNA, the CDR3 is TGTGCCAGCAGCTTGACCGGGACAGGGGCCCAAGAGACCCAGTACTTC. Its translation is CASSLTGTGAQETQYF.

This clonotype turned up a few times. The chain has TRBV19 and TRBJ2-7; D is undetermined. The CDR3 covers 14 residues. V gave up 3 bases and J gave up 0 bases, with 9 bases separating them. CDR1 LNHDA and CDR2 SQIVND come from the germline V gene (reference sequence). For the CDR3, the DNA is TGTGCCAGTAGTATCGGTGTTTTCTCCTACGAGCAGTACTTC. Residues: CASSIGVFSYEQYF. Together with reference TRBV19 and TRBJ2-7, the CDR3 gives the full variable domain: DGGITQSPKYLFRKEGQNVTLSCEQNLNHDAMYWYRQDPGQGLRLIYYSQIVNDFQKGDIAEGYSVSREKKESFPLTVTSAQKNPTAFYLCASSIGVFSYEQYFGPGTRLTVT.

This chain joins TRBV6-5 and TRBJ2-1, with TRBD2 as a possible D gene (6 bases). CDR3 length: 15 amino acids. Trimming took off 2 bases at V and 4 bases at J, with 12 bases between the two ends. In germline, CDR1 is MNHEY, CDR2 SVGAGI. The chain's CDR3 is CASSYRPRGYNEQFF. In DNA form, the CDR3 reads TGTGCCAGCAGTTACAGGCCCCGGGGGTACAATGAGCAGTTCTTC.

The sample holds a few counts of this clonotype. This chain uses TRBV3-1 with TRBJ1-3; the D is unclear. This CDR3 is 13 amino acids long. CDR1 and CDR2 from the germline V gene are LGHDT and YNNKEL (reference sequence). V was trimmed by 8 bases and J by 0 bases, leaving 8 bases between them. The CDR3 nucleotides read TGTGCCAGCGGTCCTGTCTCTGGAAACACCATATATTTT. Residues: CASGPVSGNTIYF. Full variable domain (remainder filled in from reference TRBV3-1 and TRBJ1-3): DTAVSQTPKYLVTQMGNDKSIKCEQNLGHDTMYWYKQDSKKFLKIMFSYNNKELIINETVPNRFSPKSPDKAHLNLHINSLELGDSAVYFCASGPVSGNTIYFGEGSWLTVV.

Turning to this clonotype: At one boundary the junction diverges from the germline segment, which might be a read error. The chain links TRBV12-3 or TRBV12-4 to TRBJ2-7; D gene unclear. The CDR3 is 14 residues long. The CDR3 DNA reads as TGTGCCAGCAGTACCTCCGTACACCGCCACGAGCAGTGCTTC. Translation: CASSTSVHRHEQCF.

The V and J genes are TRBV13 and TRBJ1-2, with unresolved D. Germline loops: CDR1 PRHDT, CDR2 FYEKMQ (reference sequence). Trimming took off 7 bases at V and 8 bases at J, with 14 bases between the two ends. CDR3 length equals 12 residues. In DNA form, the CDR3 reads TGTGCCAGCACCTTCAGGCATAACGGCTACACCTTC. Amino acids: CASTFRHNGYTF.

This chain connects TRBV25-1 to TRBJ2-5, with D maybe TRBD2 (7 bases). The V gene lost 2 bases and the J gene lost 13 bases, with 20 bases spanning the gap. Germline loops: CDR1 MGHDK, CDR2 SYGVNS. This CDR3 is 14 amino acids long. The CDR3 sequence is CASSEPARGGWRYF. For the CDR3, the DNA is TGTGCCAGCAGTGAACCAGCTAGGGGGGGATGGCGGTACTTC.

Details on this clonotype: This sequence may be a read error, since a much larger clone differs from it by one base. J is TRBJ2-3 and V is TRBV20-1; TRBD2 matches 11 bases. CDR3 length: 14 amino acids. Germline V gene lookup returns CDR1 DFQATT and CDR2 SNEGSKA (reference sequence). The CDR3 is CGALAGGITDTQYF. CDR3 coding DNA: TGCGGTGCTTTAGCGGGGGGGATCACAGATACGCAGTATTTT.

The genes are TRBV6-1 and TRBJ2-3; 9 nucleotides agree with TRBD1. CDR1 and CDR2 from the germline V gene are MNHNS and SASEGT. The length of the CDR3 is 15 residues. Trimming took 6 bases from V and 5 from J; bases not matched to a gene: 9. The CDR3 DNA sequence: TGTGCCAGCAGCCAAGACAGGGGGGCTCAAGATACGCAGTATTTT. It specifies CASSQDRGAQDTQYF.

This clonotype was found a few times. The chain carries TRBV12-3 or TRBV12-4 and TRBJ2-1, with TRBD2 matching over 9 bases. Trimming cost V 6 bases and J 3 bases; bases outside gene matches: 18. CDR3 size: 19 residues. The CDR3 DNA reads as TGTGCCAGCAGCGCGACAGCTAGCGGGACAAGTAACCGCTACAATGAGCAGTTCTTC. The encoded protein is CASSATASGTSNRYNEQFF.

The chain has TRBV20-1 and TRBJ1-5; no clear D gene. The CDR3 covers 15 residues. The germline gives CDR1 DFQATT, CDR2 SNEGSKA (reference sequence). V lost 6 bases and J lost 0, with 15 bases in between. Here the CDR3 reads CSAALAGFSNQPQHF. The CDR3 DNA is TGCAGTGCCGCATTGGCGGGTTTTAGCAATCAGCCCCAGCATTTT.

This clonotype was seen a handful of times. V gene TRBV4-2 combines with J gene TRBJ2-1; 7 bases line up with TRBD2. This CDR3 has 18 residues. The J segment lost 4 bases and the V segment lost 0 bases, leaving 12 bases of the junction unmatched. Per the germline V gene, CDR1 is LGHNA and CDR2 is YNFKEQ. The CDR3: CASSQDLIAGVGYNEQFF. CDR3 coding DNA: TGTGCCAGCAGCCAAGATCTGATCGCGGGGGTCGGATACAATGAGCAGTTCTTC.

The sample holds a few counts of this clonotype. This chain uses TRBV30 with TRBJ1-2; D is unresolved. The CDR3 loop spans 14 amino acids. Trimming shortened V by 0 bases and J by 4 bases, and 12 bases separated the two germline ends. Germline loops: CDR1 GTSNPN, CDR2 SVGIG (reference sequence). CDR3 bases: TGTGCCTGGAGTGTAAACGTCGGACCCTATGGCTACACCTTC. Amino acids: CAWSVNVGPYGYTF.

This clonotype was seen a handful of times. The chain is built from TRBV24-1 and TRBJ2-1, with 8 bases matching TRBD2. This CDR3 has 15 residues. The germline V gene has CDR1 KGHDR and CDR2 SFDVKD. J lost 2 bases, V lost 7 bases, and 6 bases had no gene match. DNA for the CDR3: TGTGCCACCAGCCGGGGGGGGAGCGCCTACAATGAGCAGTTCTTC. This codes for CATSRGGSAYNEQFF.

This clonotype was seen more than once but under ten times. The V and J genes are TRBV7-2 and TRBJ2-1; D ambiguous. Between the trimmed V and J ends, which lost 4 bases and 0 bases, there was a span of 10 bases. The CDR3 totals 15 residues. Per the germline V gene, CDR1 is SGHTA and CDR2 is FQGNSA. The chain's CDR3 is CASSSAQSSYNEQFF. In DNA form, the CDR3 reads TGTGCCAGCAGCTCAGCCCAAAGCTCCTACAATGAGCAGTTCTTC.

The chain joins TRBV12-3 or TRBV12-4 to TRBJ1-2, with D perhaps matching TRBD1 (6 bases). V lost 6 bases, J lost 0 bases, and 14 bases lay in between. The CDR3 totals 15 residues. The CDR3 DNA follows: TGTGCCAGCAGCCACAGGGTAGTAACTAACTATGGCTACACCTTC. Translated: CASSHRVVTNYGYTF.

In its sample, this clonotype was seen a few times. J is TRBJ2-5 and V is TRBV7-2, with 9 bases that match TRBD1. Germline loops: CDR1 SGHTA, CDR2 FQGNSA. This CDR3 is 14 amino acids long. The V and J ends lost 6 bases and 4 bases, in that order; junction bases with no gene match: 6. The CDR3 here is CASSPNRGRETQYF. In nucleotides, the CDR3 is TGTGCCAGCAGTCCAAACAGGGGGCGAGAGACCCAGTACTTC.

The sample holds a few counts of this clonotype. The chain employs TRBV5-1 and TRBJ2-1, with 10 bases lining up with TRBD2. Germline loops: CDR1 SGHRS, CDR2 YFSETQ. The V gene end was trimmed by 4 bases and the J gene end by 5 bases; junction bases not matched to a gene: 12. This CDR3 is built from 17 residues. This CDR3 is CASSMTAGLALNNEQFF. The CDR3 nucleotides are TGCGCCAGCAGCATGACCGCGGGACTAGCGCTGAACAATGAGCAGTTCTTC.

This clonotype was counted between two and nine times. The chain combines TRBV10-3 with TRBJ2-5; a weak D match, TRBD1 (6 bases). CDR1 is ENHRY and CDR2 is SYGVKD in the germline V gene. The V end lost 6 bases, the J end lost 3 bases, and 11 bases lay between the germline ends. The CDR3 length is 13 residues. The CDR3 sequence: CAIRDSGEETQYF. The CDR3 DNA reads as TGTGCCATCAGGGACTCAGGGGAAGAGACCCAGTACTTC.

The chain joins TRBV5-1 to TRBJ2-4; D gene ambiguous. Germline CDR1 reads SGHRS; CDR2 reads YFSETQ. Trimming took off 0 bases at V and 1 base at J, with 8 bases between the two ends. The CDR3 covers 15 residues. The CDR3 DNA follows: TGCGCCAGCAGCTTGGATGCAGCGGCCAAAAACATTCAGTACTTC. Its translation is CASSLDAAAKNIQYF.

A few counts support this clonotype. The chain employs TRBV15 and TRBJ1-2, with 7 nucleotides matching TRBD1. The CDR3 extends over 16 amino acids. CDR1 LNHNV and CDR2 YYDKDF come from the germline V gene (reference sequence). Trimming cost V 0 bases and J 1 base; bases outside gene matches: 5. The CDR3 spells CATSRDVGDSNYGYTF. The CDR3 DNA follows: TGTGCCACCAGCAGAGATGTAGGGGACAGTAACTATGGCTACACCTTC.

CDR3 residues: CASSQSGGNQPQHF. Here the CDR3 DNA reads TGTGCCAGCAGCCAATCTGGCGGAAATCAGCCCCAGCATTTT. J is TRBJ1-5 and V is TRBV16; D remains ambiguous. The CDR3 length is 14 residues. CDR1 is KGHSY, CDR2 FQNENV, per germline. The V and J ends lost 0 bases and 4 bases respectively, with 7 bases between them.

V usage is TRBV3-1 and J usage is TRBJ2-3; D is uncertain. CDR1 and CDR2 from the germline V gene are LGHDT and YNNKEL (reference sequence). V lost 5 bases and J lost 4, with 10 bases in between. The CDR3 sequence is 13 residues long. The CDR3 sequence is CASSSSASDTQYF. The DNA of the CDR3 is TGTGCCAGCAGCTCTTCTGCATCAGATACGCAGTATTTT.

This clonotype was detected many times. The rearrangement joins TRBV12-3 or TRBV12-4 to TRBJ1-1, with 7 bases aligning to TRBD1. Trimming removed 5 bases from V and 4 bases from J; junction bases left unmatched: 7. The CDR3 extends over 14 amino acids. CDR3 in DNA: TGTGCCAGCAGTCTTCAGGGGGAGGGCACTGAAGCTTTCTTT. It specifies CASSLQGEGTEAFF.